The 29 T cell receptor beta chains presented below share a single source sample, sequenced in a study of CD8 T cells in ankylosing spondylitis. TCRdb called the 5' RACE reads again in MiXCR, with one record for every CDR3 protein. The sample yields some 240,000 distinct CDR3 sequences, around 9.1% seen once. Material for sequencing was blood, either unsorted or a sorted T cell fraction (not recorded which). The receptors were sampled from a male donor with ankylosing spondylitis or in good health (not recorded which).

This clonotype appeared many times. This chain joins TRBV20-1 and TRBJ1-1, with D uncertain. The germline V gene has CDR1 DFQATT and CDR2 SNEGSKA (reference sequence). CDR3 length equals 15 residues. V lost 3 bases and J 8 bases, leaving 22 bases between the germline ends. The CDR3 loop is CSASGVAREGPEAFF. In nucleotides, the CDR3 is TGCAGTGCTAGCGGAGTGGCGCGGGAGGGCCCCGAAGCTTTCTTT.

This clonotype showed up many times. The chain links TRBV24-1 to TRBJ2-1; D remains unclear. The V and J ends lost 3 bases and 4 bases respectively, with 12 bases between them. Per the germline V gene, CDR1 is KGHDR and CDR2 is SFDVKD. The CDR3 extends over 15 amino acids. The CDR3 loop is CATSDPAAVYNEQFF. The CDR3 DNA is TGTGCCACCAGTGATCCGGCGGCAGTATACAATGAGCAGTTCTTC.

At least ten counts were recorded for this clonotype. The J gene is TRBJ1-1, the V gene TRBV6-5; TRBD1 is a possible D gene (5 bases). CDR1 and CDR2 (germline): MNHEY, SVGAGI. Trimming pared 3 bases from V and 5 bases from J, leaving 13 bases between. The CDR3 runs 14 residues. Here the CDR3 reads CASSYTIGGTEAFF. As DNA, the CDR3 is TGTGCCAGCAGTTATACCATCGGGGGGACTGAAGCTTTCTTT.

This clonotype was counted at least ten times. The V call is TRBV6-1, the J call TRBJ1-6; D perhaps matches TRBD1 (5 bases). The CDR3 is made up of 15 amino acids. Trimming stripped 8 bases from V and 7 bases from J, with 18 bases between. Germline CDR1 and CDR2: MNHNS and SASEGT. The CDR3 DNA reads TGTGCCAGCGGATTGCAGGGTATGGGCAATTCACCCCTCCACTTT. Translated, it gives CASGLQGMGNSPLHF.

This clonotype was detected ten times or more. This chain links TRBV7-9 with TRBJ2-1; 10 bases map to TRBD2. The germline V gene encodes CDR1 SEHNR and CDR2 FQNEAQ (reference sequence). The CDR3 sequence is 15 residues long. The junction had 8 bases not matched to a gene; V was cut back by 5 bases and J by 7 bases. CDR3 region: CASSVASGRGNEQFF. CDR3 DNA sequence: TGTGCCAGCAGCGTGGCTAGCGGGAGAGGGAATGAGCAGTTCTTC.

In its sample, this clonotype was seen many times. The chain carries TRBV30 and TRBJ1-1, with D possibly matching TRBD1 (6 bases). Trimming took 4 bases from V and 4 from J, leaving 19 bases between them. CDR3 length: 15 amino acids. In germline, CDR1 is GTSNPN, CDR2 SVGIG (reference sequence). CDR3 sequence (DNA): TGTGCCTGGATCCCCCTGGGGGGGGCGGCCACTGAAGCTTTCTTT. Translating gives CAWIPLGGAATEAFF.

The sample holds many counts of this clonotype. The chain uses TRBV7-2 and TRBJ2-4, with a tentative D call TRBD1 (5 bases). The germline V gene has CDR1 SGHTA and CDR2 FQGNSA. The CDR3 loop spans 13 amino acids. V lost 5 bases and J lost 6, with 11 bases in between. DNA of the CDR3: TGTGCCAGCAGCCTCAGGGTGGCAAACATTCAGTACTTC. Its protein product is CASSLRVANIQYF.

This clonotype was seen ten or more times. The chain carries TRBV20-1 and TRBJ2-7, with D perhaps matching TRBD1 or TRBD2 (6 bases each). The germline gives CDR1 DFQATT, CDR2 SNEGSKA (reference sequence). The CDR3 has 13 residues. The ends were cut back, 6 bases at V and 0 bases at J, with 12 bases in the middle. This chain's CDR3 is CSAFGGHSYEQYF. Here the CDR3 DNA reads TGCAGTGCCTTCGGGGGCCACTCCTACGAGCAGTACTTC.

There are many counts of this clonotype. V and J are TRBV12-3 or TRBV12-4 and TRBJ1-1, with D possibly being TRBD1 (5 bases). The V and J ends lost 1 base and 4 bases respectively, with 10 bases between them. There are 14 residues in the CDR3. The CDR3 nucleotides read TGTGCCAGCAGTTTAGGGGCGGGGGTCACTGAAGCTTTCTTT. It codes for CASSLGAGVTEAFF.

This clonotype occurred many times. This chain's CDR3 is CASSLGPSRTQYF. CDR3 nucleotide sequence: TGTGCCAGCAGCTTGGGACCCAGTCGCACCCAGTACTTC. The chain recombines TRBV7-2 with TRBJ2-5; D may match TRBD1 or TRBD2 (5 bases each). V was cut by 3 bases and J by 8 bases, with 13 bases left in between. The CDR3 runs to 13 residues. From germline, CDR1 is SGHTA and CDR2 FQGNSA. Full variable domain (remainder filled in from reference TRBV7-2 and TRBJ2-5): GAGVSQSPSNKVTEKGKDVELRCDPISGHTALYWYRQSLGQGLEFLIYFQGNSAPDKSGLPSDRFSAERTGGSVSTLTIQRTQQEDSAVYLCASSLGPSRTQYFGPGTRLLVL.

This clonotype has more than one count but fewer than ten. The chain uses TRBV20-1 and TRBJ2-5; D possibly corresponds to TRBD2 (5 bases). Trimming took 3 bases from V and 5 from J, leaving 19 bases between them. Germline assignment: CDR1 DFQATT and CDR2 SNEGSKA (reference sequence). CDR3 size: 15 residues. CDR3 in amino acids: CSASRVLGNGETQYF. The CDR3 DNA reads TGCAGTGCTAGTCGGGTACTAGGGAATGGCGAGACCCAGTACTTC.

This clonotype was found many times. The rearrangement links TRBV20-1 to TRBJ1-3; no firm D call. The V end was cut by 6 bases, the J end by 2 bases, with 11 bases between. CDR3 length: 13 amino acids. Germline loops: CDR1 DFQATT, CDR2 SNEGSKA (reference sequence). CDR3 amino acids: CSAPKGPGNTIYF. In DNA, the CDR3 is TGCAGTGCCCCGAAAGGGCCTGGAAACACCATATATTTT.

V is TRBV18 and J is TRBJ1-2; tentatively, D is TRBD1 (5 bases). The CDR3 runs 12 residues. The germline V and J ends were trimmed by 10 bases and 6 bases, with 15 bases remaining between them. Germline CDR1 reads KGHSH; CDR2 reads LQKENI. The CDR3 loop reads CATSRGADGYTF. Here the CDR3 DNA reads TGTGCCACCTCCCGCGGGGCTGATGGCTACACCTTC. Combining the CDR3 with reference TRBV18 and TRBJ1-2 gives the whole variable domain NAGVMQNPRHLVRRRGQEARLRCSPMKGHSHVYWYRQLPEEGLKFMVYLQKENIIDESGMPKERFSAEFPKEGPSILRIQQVVRGDSAAYFCATSRGADGYTFGSGTRLTVV.

In the case of this clonotype: One end of the junction fails to match germline, which may point to a read error. V gene TRBV20-1 combines with J gene TRBJ1-5, with a possible D match to TRBD1 (6 bases). This CDR3 region has 14 residues. Germline V CDR1 and CDR2: DFQATT, SNEGSKA (reference sequence). CDR3 bases: TGCAGTGCAAGAGATTTGACAGGCCGGGCGCCCCAGCATTTT. This encodes CSARDLTGRAPQHF.

In this sample, this clonotype turned up a few times. This chain uses TRBV25-1 with TRBJ2-1, with no clear D. The CDR3 has 13 residues. The germline CDR1 and CDR2 sequences are MGHDK and SYGVNS. Trimming shortened V by 7 bases and J by 7 bases, and 14 bases separated the two germline ends. The DNA of the CDR3 is TGTGCCAGCAAATTTCAAGGGATGAATGAGCAGTTCTTC. Translation gives CASKFQGMNEQFF.

This clonotype was observed at least ten times. This chain joins TRBV20-1 and TRBJ2-5; D gene unclear. CDR3 length: 14 amino acids. Trimming took 0 bases from V and 5 from J, leaving 13 bases between them. The germline V gene has CDR1 DFQATT and CDR2 SNEGSKA (reference sequence). The DNA of the CDR3 is TGCAGTGCTAGAGAGACCCTTAGGGCGGAGACCCAGTACTTC. This gives the protein CSARETLRAETQYF.

The DNA for the CDR3 is TGCAGTGCTAGAAACGGGATCTATGGCTACACCTTC. As protein: CSARNGIYGYTF. The chain carries TRBV20-1 and TRBJ1-2; D is unclear. There are 12 residues in the CDR3. With 2 bases removed from V and 4 bases from J, the gap between germline ends came to 8 bases. CDR1 and CDR2 from the germline V gene are DFQATT and SNEGSKA (reference sequence).

This clonotype came up many times. The CDR3 is CASSQDLGRSYEQYF. The CDR3 nucleotides are TGTGCCAGCAGCCAAGATTTGGGACGGTCCTACGAGCAGTACTTC. The chain employs TRBV4-2 and TRBJ2-7; the D call may be TRBD1 or TRBD2 (5 bases each). Looked up from germline, CDR1 is LGHNA and CDR2 is YNFKEQ. Trimming shortened V by 0 bases and J by 1 base, and 10 bases separated the two germline ends. The CDR3 has 15 residues.

Ten or more counts support this clonotype. The chain links TRBV7-9 to TRBJ2-1; TRBD1 matches at 10 bases. With 1 base clipped from V and 7 bases from J, the junction kept 7 bases outside the gene matches. This CDR3 spans 16 amino acids. Germline lookup yields CDR1 SEHNR and CDR2 FQNEAQ (reference sequence). CDR3 amino acids: CASSLVPGQGRNEQFF. In DNA, the CDR3 is TGTGCCAGCAGCTTAGTACCGGGACAGGGGCGGAATGAGCAGTTCTTC.

This clonotype was counted many times. The rearrangement uses TRBV7-8 and TRBJ2-3, with 7 positions matching TRBD2. The CDR3 is 15 residues long. V shed 1 base, J shed 2 bases, and the junction held 3 bases outside the gene matches. Looked up from germline, CDR1 is SGHVS and CDR2 is FQNEAQ. The CDR3 DNA reads TGTGCCAGCAGCTTAGGGGGGGGAAACACAGATACGCAGTATTTT. Encoded protein: CASSLGGGNTDTQYF.

This clonotype came up many times. J is TRBJ1-6 and V is TRBV6-5; D gene uncertain. V lost 5 bases to trimming and J lost 10 bases, with 9 bases between them. The germline gives CDR1 MNHEY, CDR2 SVGAGI. The CDR3 has 12 amino acids. The CDR3 loop is CASSTINSPLHF. The CDR3 bases are TGTGCCAGCAGTACAATTAACTCACCCCTCCACTTT.

This clonotype was observed many times. The J gene is TRBJ1-2, the V gene TRBV11-2; the D gene is possibly TRBD1 (5 bases). The V end lost 5 bases, the J end lost 8 bases, and 18 bases lay between the germline ends. Germline assignment: CDR1 SGHAT and CDR2 FQNNGV. The CDR3 contains 14 residues. The CDR3 DNA follows: TGTGCCAGCAGCCCAGGGTCTTCCGCGGGGGGCTACACCTTC. Translation: CASSPGSSAGGYTF.

The genes are TRBV20-1 and TRBJ1-2; D gene unclear. The germline V and J ends were trimmed by 0 bases and 0 bases, with 8 bases remaining between them. CDR3 size: 14 residues. Per the germline V gene, CDR1 is DFQATT and CDR2 is SNEGSKA (reference sequence). The CDR3 DNA is TGCAGTGCTAGAGAACCGCCACCTAACTATGGCTACACCTTC. Translating it yields CSAREPPPNYGYTF.

This clonotype came up many times. The chain couples TRBV20-1 to TRBJ2-1; D gene unclear. The germline V gene encodes CDR1 DFQATT and CDR2 SNEGSKA (reference sequence). The CDR3 consists of 15 residues. Trimming took off 0 bases at V and 2 bases at J, with 11 bases between the two ends. CDR3 residues: CSARDPGAAYNEQFF. CDR3 DNA sequence: TGCAGTGCTAGAGATCCTGGCGCCGCCTACAATGAGCAGTTCTTC.

The chain has TRBV14 and TRBJ2-3; 9 positions match TRBD1. The V and J ends lost 0 bases and 4 bases, in that order; junction bases with no gene match: 14. The CDR3 contains 19 residues. Germline V gives CDR1 SGHDN, CDR2 FVKESK. The CDR3 DNA reads TGTGCCAGCAGCCAAGAATTTCGCGGGACAGGGATACCCGCAGATACGCAGTATTTT. Translation gives CASSQEFRGTGIPADTQYF.

The chain couples TRBV7-9 to TRBJ2-5; 10 bases are a match to TRBD2. Germline V gene sequence: CDR1 SEHNR, CDR2 FQNEAQ (reference sequence). The length of the CDR3 is 15 residues. V was clipped by 2 bases and J by 3 bases; unmatched bases: 3. This chain's CDR3 is CASSLILAGEETQYF. As DNA, the CDR3 is TGTGCCAGCAGCTTAATCCTAGCGGGAGAAGAGACCCAGTACTTC.

Turning to this clonotype: With a much larger clone just one base away, this may be a read error. This chain connects TRBV12-3 or TRBV12-4 to TRBJ2-5; D possibly corresponds to TRBD1 (5 bases). This CDR3 spans 12 amino acids. The CDR3 here is CASMGLQEIQYF. In DNA form, the CDR3 reads TGTGCCAGCATGGGGCTACAAGAGATCCAGTACTTC.

Points on this clonotype: Being one base from a much bigger clone, this may be a read error. The chain recombines TRBV20-1 with TRBJ2-3; 12 bases match TRBD2. Trimming removed 5 bases from V and 7 bases from J; junction bases left unmatched: 10. CDR3 length: 15 amino acids. Germline V gene lookup returns CDR1 DFQATT and CDR2 SNEGSKA (reference sequence). The CDR3 DNA reads TGCAGTGCTGGACTAGCGGGAACCATAGGGAATACGCAGTATTTT. Protein product: CSAGLAGTIGNTQYF.

In its sample, this clonotype was seen many times. V usage is TRBV6-5 and J usage is TRBJ2-7; 9 bases are a match to TRBD1. Losses at the gene ends were 0 bases for V and 3 bases for J; bases not matched to a gene: 9. The CDR3 totals 17 residues. Germline V gene data show CDR1 as MNHEY and CDR2 as SVGAGI. The CDR3 spells CASSYSKAGTGFYEQYF. The CDR3 DNA reads as TGTGCCAGCAGTTACTCGAAGGCCGGGACAGGGTTCTACGAGCAGTACTTC.